The subject of this entry is one T cell receptor beta chain. Germline CDR1 SGHRS, CDR2 YFSETQ. This CDR3 has 16 amino acids. Trimming removed 4 bases from V and 2 bases from J; junction bases left unmatched: 8. The data derive from a study of technical replicates of blood from a handful of donors. Measured with immunoSEQ multiplex PCR; TCRdb has only the in-frame clones, and not every one. The sample records 55,000 to 70,000 clones, around 87% being singletons. Sequences were obtained from PBMCs. The TCR sequence derives from a human donor in good health. Some clones in this sample may be carry-over from other donors' samples. V is TRBV5-1 and J is TRBJ2-7; 11 bases fit TRBD2. The DNA of the CDR3 is TGCGCCAGCAGCCTAGGAACTAGCGGGGGACCCTACGAGCAGTACTTC. This codes for CASSLGTSGGPYEQYF.